This T cell receptor beta chain was retrieved from a study of cytotoxic CD8 clonotypes in ibrutinib-treated CLL. General study results and limits: Increased clonality at ibrutinib response gave way to a return toward baseline at progression. Baseline clonality was higher than in age-matched healthy donors and moved in step with circulating CD8+ T-cell counts.

The CDR3 has 14 residues. Germline CDR1 and CDR2: SQVTM and ANQGSEA. V gave up 6 bases and J gave up 1 base, with 12 bases separating them. Turning to this clone: The antigen is undetermined.

Repertoires were generated with immunoSEQ multiplex PCR, while TCRdb's copy carries only in-frame clones and drops some. The sample contains some 28,000 clones, roughly 50% of which appear only once. The chain links TRBV29-1 to TRBJ1-4; D unclear. The TCR comes from a human donor with chronic lymphocytic leukemia. Specimen: PBMCs, collected before ibrutinib treatment. CDR3 sequence reads: CSVQGWVTNEKLFF. Here the CDR3 DNA reads TGCAGCGTCCAAGGATGGGTAACTAATGAAAAACTGTTTTTT.